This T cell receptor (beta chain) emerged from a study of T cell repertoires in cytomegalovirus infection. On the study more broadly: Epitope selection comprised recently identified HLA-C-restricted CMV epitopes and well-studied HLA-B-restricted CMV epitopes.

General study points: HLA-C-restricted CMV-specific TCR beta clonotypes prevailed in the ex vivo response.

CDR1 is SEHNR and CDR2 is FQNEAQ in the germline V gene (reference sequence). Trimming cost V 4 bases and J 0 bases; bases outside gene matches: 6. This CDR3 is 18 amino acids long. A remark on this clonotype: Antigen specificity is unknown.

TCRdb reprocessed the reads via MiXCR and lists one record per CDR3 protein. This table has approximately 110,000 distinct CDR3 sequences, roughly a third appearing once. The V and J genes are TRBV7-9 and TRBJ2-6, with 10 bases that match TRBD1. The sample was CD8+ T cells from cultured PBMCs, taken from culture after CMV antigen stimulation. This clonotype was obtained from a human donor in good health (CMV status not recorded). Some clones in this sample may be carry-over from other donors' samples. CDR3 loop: CASSWGTGEPSGANVLTF. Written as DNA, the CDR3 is TGTGCCAGCAGCTGGGGGACAGGGGAGCCCTCTGGGGCCAACGTCCTGACTTTC.